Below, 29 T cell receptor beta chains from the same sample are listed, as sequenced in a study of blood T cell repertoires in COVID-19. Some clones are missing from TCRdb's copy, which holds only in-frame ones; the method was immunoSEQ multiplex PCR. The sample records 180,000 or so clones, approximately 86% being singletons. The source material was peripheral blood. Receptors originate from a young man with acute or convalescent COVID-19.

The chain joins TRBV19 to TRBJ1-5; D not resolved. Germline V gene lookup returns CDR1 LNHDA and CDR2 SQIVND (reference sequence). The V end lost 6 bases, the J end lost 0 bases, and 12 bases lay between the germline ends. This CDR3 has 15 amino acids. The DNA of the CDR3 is TGTGCCAGTAGGACATCAGCCGCTAGCAATCAGCCCCAGCATTTT. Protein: CASRTSAASNQPQHF.

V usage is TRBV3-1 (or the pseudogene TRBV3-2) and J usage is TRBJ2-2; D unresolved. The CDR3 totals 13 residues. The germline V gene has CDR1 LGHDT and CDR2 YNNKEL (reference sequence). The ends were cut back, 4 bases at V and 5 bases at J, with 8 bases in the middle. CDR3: CASSLLSTGELFF. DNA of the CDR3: TGTGCCAGCAGCCTCCTTAGTACCGGGGAGCTGTTTTTT.

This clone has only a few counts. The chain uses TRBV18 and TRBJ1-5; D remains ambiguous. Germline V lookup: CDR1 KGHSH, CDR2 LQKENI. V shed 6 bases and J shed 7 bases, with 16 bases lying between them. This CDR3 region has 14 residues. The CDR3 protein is CASSTTGFWQPQHF. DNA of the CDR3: TGTGCCAGCTCGACGACGGGTTTCTGGCAGCCCCAGCATTTT. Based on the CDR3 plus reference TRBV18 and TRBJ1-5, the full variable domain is NAGVMQNPRHLVRRRGQEARLRCSPMKGHSHVYWYRQLPEEGLKFMVYLQKENIIDESGMPKERFSAEFPKEGPSILRIQQVVRGDSAAYFCASSTTGFWQPQHFGDGTRLSIL.

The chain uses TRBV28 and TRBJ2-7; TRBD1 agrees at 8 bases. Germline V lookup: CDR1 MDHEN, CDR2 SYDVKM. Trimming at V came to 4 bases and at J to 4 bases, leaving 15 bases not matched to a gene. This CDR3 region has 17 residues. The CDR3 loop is CASSSMLSGQGPYEQYF. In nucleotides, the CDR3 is TGTGCCAGCAGTTCAATGCTATCCGGACAGGGCCCATACGAGCAGTACTTC.

CDR3 region: CSVGDRDPILVQETQYF. The CDR3 DNA reads TGCAGCGTGGGGGACAGGGATCCCATTTTAGTCCAAGAGACCCAGTACTTC. V is TRBV29-1 and J is TRBJ2-5, with 9 bases lining up with TRBD1. CDR3 size: 17 residues. Germline CDR1 SQVTM, CDR2 ANQGSEA. Trimming took 6 bases from V and 1 from J; bases not matched to a gene: 15.

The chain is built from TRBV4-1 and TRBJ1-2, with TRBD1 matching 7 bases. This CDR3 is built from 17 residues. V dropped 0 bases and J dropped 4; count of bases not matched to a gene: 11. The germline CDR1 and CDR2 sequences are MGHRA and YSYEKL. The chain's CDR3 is CASSQDPQGEDGYGYTF. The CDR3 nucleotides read TGCGCCAGCAGCCAAGACCCCCAGGGGGAGGATGGCTATGGCTACACCTTC.

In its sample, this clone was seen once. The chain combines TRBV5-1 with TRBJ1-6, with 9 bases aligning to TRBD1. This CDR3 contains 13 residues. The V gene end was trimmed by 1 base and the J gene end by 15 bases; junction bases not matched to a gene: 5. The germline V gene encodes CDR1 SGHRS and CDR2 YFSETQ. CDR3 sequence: CASSLSDRGDLHF. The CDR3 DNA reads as TGCGCCAGCAGCTTGAGCGACAGGGGGGACCTCCACTTT.

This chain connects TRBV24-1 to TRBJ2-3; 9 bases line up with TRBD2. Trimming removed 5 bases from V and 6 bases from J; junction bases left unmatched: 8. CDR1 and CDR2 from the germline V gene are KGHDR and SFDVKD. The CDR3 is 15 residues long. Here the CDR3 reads CATSVGRGGLDTQYF. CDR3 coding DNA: TGTGCCACCAGTGTGGGGCGGGGGGGCCTTGATACGCAGTATTTT.

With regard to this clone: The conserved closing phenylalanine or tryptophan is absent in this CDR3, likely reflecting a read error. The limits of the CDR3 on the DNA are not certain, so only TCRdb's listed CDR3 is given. Here the CDR3 reads CASRGQASFTP. The V and J genes are TRBV2 and TRBJ2-7; TRBD1 is the table's D call and was not checked against the DNA. Germline CDR1 and CDR2: SNHLY and FYNNEI. The CDR3 numbers 11 amino acids, ends counted.

The CDR3: CASSLEGQPYV. The CDR3 nucleotides are TGTGCCAGCAGCCTAGAAGGACAACCTTACGTC. The chain couples TRBV11-2 to TRBJ2-7; D is perhaps TRBD1 (5 bases). The CDR3 is made up of 11 amino acids. Germline V gene lookup returns CDR1 SGHAT and CDR2 FQNNGV.

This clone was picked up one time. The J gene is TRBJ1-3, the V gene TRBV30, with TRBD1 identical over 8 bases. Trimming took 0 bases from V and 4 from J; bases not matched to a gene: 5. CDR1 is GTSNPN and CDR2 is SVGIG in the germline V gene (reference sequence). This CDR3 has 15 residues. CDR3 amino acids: CAWSVLRGRGNTIYF. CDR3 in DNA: TGTGCCTGGAGTGTACTCAGGGGGCGAGGAAACACCATATATTTT. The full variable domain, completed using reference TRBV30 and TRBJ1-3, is SQTIHQWPATLVQPVGSPLSLECTVEGTSNPNLYWYRQAAGRGLQLLFYSVGIGQISSEVPQNLSASRPQDRQFILSSKKLLLSDSGFYLCAWSVLRGRGNTIYFGEGSWLTVV.

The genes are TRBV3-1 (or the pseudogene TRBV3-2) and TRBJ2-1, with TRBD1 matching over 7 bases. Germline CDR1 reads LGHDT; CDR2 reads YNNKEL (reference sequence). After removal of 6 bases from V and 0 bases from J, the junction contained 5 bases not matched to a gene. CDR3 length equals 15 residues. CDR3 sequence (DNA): TGTGCCAGCAGAAGACAGGGCAACTCCTACAATGAGCAGTTCTTC. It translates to CASRRQGNSYNEQFF.

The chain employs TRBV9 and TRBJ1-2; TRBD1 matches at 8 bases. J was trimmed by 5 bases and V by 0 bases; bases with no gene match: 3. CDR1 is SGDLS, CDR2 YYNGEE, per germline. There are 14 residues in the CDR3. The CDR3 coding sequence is TGTGCCAGCAGCGTAGGCCAGGGGGCTTATGGCTACACCTTC. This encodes CASSVGQGAYGYTF.

This CDR3 is CAWSVLQGKEKLFF. The CDR3 bases are TGTGCCTGGAGTGTACTACAGGGAAAAGAAAAACTGTTTTTT. The rearrangement joins TRBV30 to TRBJ1-4, with a tentative D call TRBD1 (6 bases). The V end was cut by 0 bases, the J end by 8 bases, with 13 bases between. CDR3 length: 14 amino acids. Germline values: CDR1 GTSNPN, CDR2 SVGIG (reference sequence). Full variable domain (remainder filled in from reference TRBV30 and TRBJ1-4): SQTIHQWPATLVQPVGSPLSLECTVEGTSNPNLYWYRQAAGRGLQLLFYSVGIGQISSEVPQNLSASRPQDRQFILSSKKLLLSDSGFYLCAWSVLQGKEKLFFGSGTQLSVL.

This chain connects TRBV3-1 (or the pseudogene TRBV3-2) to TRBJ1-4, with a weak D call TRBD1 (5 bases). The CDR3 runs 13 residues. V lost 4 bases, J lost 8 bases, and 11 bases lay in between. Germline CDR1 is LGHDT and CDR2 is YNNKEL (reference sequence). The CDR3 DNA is TGTGCCAGCAGCCCAGGGCTTCGAGAAAAACTGTTTTTT. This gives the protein CASSPGLREKLFF.

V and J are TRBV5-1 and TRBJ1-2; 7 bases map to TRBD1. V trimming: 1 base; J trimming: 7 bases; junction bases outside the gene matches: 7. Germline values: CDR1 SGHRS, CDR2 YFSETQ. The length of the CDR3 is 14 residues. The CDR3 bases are TGCGCCAGCAGCTTGACCGCAGGGGGTGGTGGCTACACCTTC. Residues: CASSLTAGGGGYTF.

As DNA, the CDR3 is TGTGCCAGCTCAAGGGACAGGGATAGCAATCAGCCCCAGCATTTT. Encoded protein: CASSRDRDSNQPQHF. V gene TRBV18 combines with J gene TRBJ1-5, with 9 nucleotides matching TRBD1. V shed 5 bases, J shed 0 bases, and the junction held 2 bases outside the gene matches. CDR1 is KGHSH and CDR2 is LQKENI in the germline V gene. This CDR3 is built from 15 residues.

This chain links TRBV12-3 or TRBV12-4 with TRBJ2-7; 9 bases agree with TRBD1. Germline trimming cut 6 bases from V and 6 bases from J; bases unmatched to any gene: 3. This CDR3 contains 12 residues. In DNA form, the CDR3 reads TGTGCCAGCAGGGACAGGGGCGGCGAGCAGTACTTC. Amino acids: CASRDRGGEQYF.

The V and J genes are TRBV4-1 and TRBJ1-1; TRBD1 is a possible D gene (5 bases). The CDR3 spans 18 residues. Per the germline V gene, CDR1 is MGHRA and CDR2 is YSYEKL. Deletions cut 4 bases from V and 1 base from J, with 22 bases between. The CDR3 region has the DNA TGCGCCAGCAGCCCAGGGTTGAGAACTTTCGGAAGGAACACTGAAGCTTTCTTT. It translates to CASSPGLRTFGRNTEAFF.

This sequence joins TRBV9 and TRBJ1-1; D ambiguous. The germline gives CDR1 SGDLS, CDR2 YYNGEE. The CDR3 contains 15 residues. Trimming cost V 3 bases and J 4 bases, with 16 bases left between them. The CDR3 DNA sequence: TGTGCCAGCAGCGCTGACACCCCTCGCCCCACTGAAGCTTTCTTT. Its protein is CASSADTPRPTEAFF.

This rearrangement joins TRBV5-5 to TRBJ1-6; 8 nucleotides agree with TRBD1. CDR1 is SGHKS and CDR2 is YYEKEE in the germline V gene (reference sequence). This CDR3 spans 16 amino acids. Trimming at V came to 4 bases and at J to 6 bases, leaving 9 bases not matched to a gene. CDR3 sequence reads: CASSVGQVGVNSPLHF. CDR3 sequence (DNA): TGTGCCAGCAGCGTGGGACAGGTGGGGGTTAATTCACCCCTCCACTTT.

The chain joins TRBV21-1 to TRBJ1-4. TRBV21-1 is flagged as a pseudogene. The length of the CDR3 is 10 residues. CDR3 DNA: TGTGCCAGCTGCGGTGAAAAACTGTTTTTT. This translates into CASCGEKLFF.

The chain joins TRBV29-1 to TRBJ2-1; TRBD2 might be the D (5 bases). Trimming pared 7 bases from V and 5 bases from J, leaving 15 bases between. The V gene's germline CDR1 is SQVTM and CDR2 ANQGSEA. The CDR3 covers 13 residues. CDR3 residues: CSGTGFSNNEQFF. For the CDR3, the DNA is TGCAGCGGTACGGGATTTAGTAACAATGAGCAGTTCTTC.

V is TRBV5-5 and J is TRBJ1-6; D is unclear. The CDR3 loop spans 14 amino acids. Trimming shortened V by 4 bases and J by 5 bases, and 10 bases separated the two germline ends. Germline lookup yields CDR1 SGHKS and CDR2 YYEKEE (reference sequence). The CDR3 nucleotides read TGTGCCAGCAGCATCGGACTGGATAATTCACCCCTCCACTTT. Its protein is CASSIGLDNSPLHF.

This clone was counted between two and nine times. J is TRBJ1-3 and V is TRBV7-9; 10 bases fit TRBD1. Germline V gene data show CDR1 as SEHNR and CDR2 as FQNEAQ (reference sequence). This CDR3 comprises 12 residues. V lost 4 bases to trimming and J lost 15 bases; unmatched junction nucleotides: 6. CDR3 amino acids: CASSSPTGGQYF. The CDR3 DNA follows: TGTGCCAGCAGCTCGCCGACAGGGGGCCAATATTTT.

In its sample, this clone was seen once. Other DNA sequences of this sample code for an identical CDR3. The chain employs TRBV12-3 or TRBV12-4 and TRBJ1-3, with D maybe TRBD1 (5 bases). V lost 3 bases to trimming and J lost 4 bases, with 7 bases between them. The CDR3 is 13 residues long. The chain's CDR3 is CASSLRTGNTIYF. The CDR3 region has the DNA TGTGCCAGCAGTTTGAGGACAGGAAACACCATATATTTT.

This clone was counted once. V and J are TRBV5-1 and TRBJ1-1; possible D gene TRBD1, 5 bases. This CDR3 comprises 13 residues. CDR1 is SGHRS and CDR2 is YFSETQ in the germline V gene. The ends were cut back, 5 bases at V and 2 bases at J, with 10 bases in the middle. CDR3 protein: CASRGEINTEAFF. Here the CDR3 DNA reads TGCGCCAGCAGAGGGGAAATTAACACTGAAGCTTTCTTT.

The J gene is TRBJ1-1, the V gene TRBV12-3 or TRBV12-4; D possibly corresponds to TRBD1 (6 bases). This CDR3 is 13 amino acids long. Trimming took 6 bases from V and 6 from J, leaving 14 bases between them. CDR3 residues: CASSLTGFSEAFF. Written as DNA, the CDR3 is TGTGCCAGCAGCCTTACAGGGTTTTCTGAAGCTTTCTTT.

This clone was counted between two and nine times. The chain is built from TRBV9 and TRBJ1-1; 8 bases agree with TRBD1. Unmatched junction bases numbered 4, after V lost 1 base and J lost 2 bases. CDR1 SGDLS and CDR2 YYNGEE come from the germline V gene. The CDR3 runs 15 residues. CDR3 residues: CASSVKDRGNTEAFF. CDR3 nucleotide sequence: TGTGCCAGCAGCGTAAAAGACAGGGGAAACACTGAAGCTTTCTTT.